The rows below give T cell receptor beta chains drawn from one sample of a study of blood T cells in healthy people across ages. TCRdb reprocessed the 5' RACE reads with MiXCR, giving one entry per CDR3 protein. Of some 750,000 distinct CDR3 sequences listed, about a fifth are singletons. The specimen sequenced was blood. All receptors derive from a man aged 65-85 years in good health. CDR3s include the opening cysteine and the closing phenylalanine or tryptophan. The order of the fields is clone size, D gene, V gene, J gene, CDR3 DNA, CDR3 protein. The D gene is left open where the match is weak. Expanded clones are given a class, and other clones once, few, many or no size at all.

size: NA
D: NA
V: TRBV11-2
J: TRBJ1-1
DNA: TGTGCCAGCAGCTTAGGTATCTATGACACTGAAGCTTTCTTT
CDR3: CASSLGIYDTEAFF

size: NA
D: TRBD1
V: TRBV19
J: TRBJ2-1
DNA: TGTGCCAGTAAGACGGGACAGGGACACTACAATGAGCAGTTCTTC
CDR3: CASKTGQGHYNEQFF

size: once
D: TRBD1
V: TRBV4-1
J: TRBJ2-7
DNA: TGCGCCAGCAACCGAGGGGGACAGGCGCTCTACGAGCAGTACTTC
CDR3: CASNRGGQALYEQYF

size: NA
D: TRBD1
V: TRBV28
J: TRBJ2-7
DNA: TGTGCCAGCAGTTTATCCGGGACAGGGACCCACGAGCAGTACTTC
CDR3: CASSLSGTGTHEQYF

size: NA
D: TRBD2
V: TRBV20-1
J: TRBJ2-5
DNA: TGCAGTGCTACTGGGACTAGCGGACAAGAGACCCAGTACTTC
CDR3: CSATGTSGQETQYF

size: few
D: NA
V: TRBV7-3
J: TRBJ2-3
DNA: TGTGCCAGCAGCTTGGGGCCAGGGTGGACAGATACGCAGTATTTT
CDR3: CASSLGPGWTDTQYF

size: many
D: NA
V: TRBV20-1
J: TRBJ2-7
DNA: TGCAGTGCTCCCGTGAACAGCGCGAGCGAGCAGTACTTC
CDR3: CSAPVNSASEQYF

size: NA
D: TRBD1
V: TRBV27
J: TRBJ2-5
DNA: TGTGCCAGCACCTCTTTAGGGGGCCGGGGGACCCAGTACTTC
CDR3: CASTSLGGRGTQYF

size: many
D: NA
V: TRBV7-9
J: TRBJ1-6
DNA: TGTGCCAGCAGCTTTGGGGAAACACCCCTCCACTTT
CDR3: CASSFGETPLHF

size: few
D: NA
V: TRBV7-9
J: TRBJ2-1
DNA: TGTGCCAGCAGCATGACAGAAAACAATGAGCAGTTCTTC
CDR3: CASSMTENNEQFF

size: once
D: TRBD1
V: TRBV19
J: TRBJ1-2
DNA: TGTGCCAGTTCCAGTGAGGGGGCGATCTATGGCTACACCTTC
CDR3: CASSSEGAIYGYTF

size: few
D: TRBD1
V: TRBV29-1
J: TRBJ1-2
DNA: TGCAGCCTCCCTTTCCCAGGGGGGGATGGCTACACCTTC
CDR3: CSLPFPGGDGYTF

size: many
D: NA
V: TRBV5-6
J: TRBJ2-4
DNA: TGTGCCAGCAGCTTGCCTCGGGGGGCGGCCAAAAACATTCAGTACTTC
CDR3: CASSLPRGAAKNIQYF

size: NA
D: NA
V: TRBV11-1
J: TRBJ2-1
DNA: TGTGCCAGCAGCTTAGTGCGAGCGGCGCAAGGATACTACAATGAGCAGTTCTTC
CDR3: CASSLVRAAQGYYNEQFF

size: once
D: NA
V: TRBV21-1
J: TRBJ1-1
DNA: TGTGCCAGCAACCACCCCTTAACAAACACTGAAGCTTTCTTT
CDR3: CASNHPLTNTEAFF

size: NA
D: NA
V: TRBV4-1
J: TRBJ2-3
DNA: TGCGCCAGCAGCCGAGAACTAGCCGGCACAGATACGCAGTATTTT
CDR3: CASSRELAGTDTQYF

size: few
D: NA
V: TRBV29-1
J: TRBJ1-3
DNA: TGCAGCGTTGTGGACATCAGAAACACCATATATTTT
CDR3: CSVVDIRNTIYF

size: once
D: TRBD1
V: TRBV6-2/TRBV6-3
J: TRBJ1-2
DNA: TGTGCCAGTGGGAGGACAGGGGGCGAGATATTCCGATATGGCTACACCTTC
CDR3: CASGRTGGEIFRYGYTF

size: few
D: NA
V: TRBV20-1
J: TRBJ2-7
DNA: TGCAGTGAACGCGGTTGGGCCAGCGGCGAGCAGTACTTC
CDR3: CSERGWASGEQYF

size: NA
D: NA
V: TRBV27
J: TRBJ2-4
DNA: TGTGCCAGCAGTCTCTGGACAGAGCTAGCCAAAAACATTCAGTACTTC
CDR3: CASSLWTELAKNIQYF

size: few
D: NA
V: TRBV29-1
J: TRBJ1-1
DNA: TGCAGCCTAACCGACGGGGGGGGAACTGAAGCTTTCTTT
CDR3: CSLTDGGGTEAFF

size: NA
D: NA
V: TRBV6-6
J: TRBJ1-3
DNA: TGTGCCAGCAGTTACTCGTCTGGGCAGGGTCACACCATATATTTT
CDR3: CASSYSSGQGHTIYF

size: NA
D: NA
V: TRBV6-6
J: TRBJ1-2
DNA: TGTGCCAGCAGTCCCCCCTACACCTTC
CDR3: CASSPPYTF

size: NA
D: NA
V: TRBV20-1
J: TRBJ2-1
DNA: TGCAGTGCTAGAGATCCTTTTTTCTATGAGCAGTTCTTC
CDR3: CSARDPFFYEQFF

size: many
D: NA
V: TRBV9
J: TRBJ2-1
DNA: TGTGCCAGCAGCGTAGATCAGAAGGCCACGAGCTCCTACAATGAGCAGTTCTTC
CDR3: CASSVDQKATSSYNEQFF

size: few
D: TRBD1
V: TRBV5-1
J: TRBJ1-4
DNA: TGCGCCAGCAGCTTGGCCGGGACAGGGGATGAAAAACTGTTTTTT
CDR3: CASSLAGTGDEKLFF

size: few
D: NA
V: TRBV20-1
J: TRBJ2-5
DNA: TGCAGTGCTTGGTCCCAAGAGACCCAGTACTTC
CDR3: CSAWSQETQYF

size: few
D: NA
V: TRBV14
J: TRBJ2-3
DNA: TGTGCCAGCAACGGTCCTACTGGCACAGATACGCAGTGTTTT
CDR3: CASNGPTGTDTQCF

size: NA
D: TRBD2
V: TRBV6-2/TRBV6-3
J: TRBJ2-1
DNA: TGTGCCAGCAGTTGGGCCCGGGACTACTACAATGAGCAGTTCTTC
CDR3: CASSWARDYYNEQFF

size: few
D: NA
V: TRBV18
J: TRBJ2-2
DNA: TGTGCCAGCTCTCTTGGACAGACCGGGGAGCTGTTTTTT
CDR3: CASSLGQTGELFF

size: few
D: TRBD1
V: TRBV20-1
J: TRBJ1-2
DNA: TGCAGTGCTAGAGATCGGACAGGGGCGGACTATGGCTACACCTTC
CDR3: CSARDRTGADYGYTF

size: NA
D: NA
V: TRBV12-3/TRBV12-4
J: TRBJ1-2
DNA: TGTGCCAGCAGCCTCTTTGGCGGAGGGAATGGCTACACCTTC
CDR3: CASSLFGGGNGYTF

size: NA
D: TRBD2
V: TRBV12-3/TRBV12-4
J: TRBJ2-1
DNA: TGTGCCAGCATCACACAGCGGGGGGCCTACAATGAGCAGTTCTTC
CDR3: CASITQRGAYNEQFF

size: few
D: NA
V: TRBV12-3/TRBV12-4
J: TRBJ2-3
DNA: TGTGCCAGCACGGAGTCGCGAGATACGCAGTATTTT
CDR3: CASTESRDTQYF

size: NA
D: NA
V: TRBV7-9
J: TRBJ2-5
DNA: TGTGCCAGCAGCAAAATTAAGGACCGGGAGACCCAGTACTTC
CDR3: CASSKIKDRETQYF

size: few
D: NA
V: TRBV7-9
J: TRBJ1-4
DNA: TGTGCCAGCAGCCCCGTCGGGGGCTTTAATGAAAAACTGTTTTTT
CDR3: CASSPVGGFNEKLFF

size: NA
D: NA
V: TRBV9
J: TRBJ2-1
DNA: TGTGCCAGCAGCGTAGATAGCGGCAATGAGCAGTTCTTC
CDR3: CASSVDSGNEQFF

size: NA
D: TRBD2
V: TRBV5-1
J: TRBJ2-1
DNA: TGCGCCAGCAGCTTGGAAGCGGGGGGGCGGAATGAGCAGTTCTTC
CDR3: CASSLEAGGRNEQFF

size: NA
D: TRBD1
V: TRBV12-3/TRBV12-4
J: TRBJ1-3
DNA: TGTGCCCTCTTGGACAGGGCCTCTGGAAACACCATATATTTT
CDR3: CALLDRASGNTIYF

size: once
D: TRBD2
V: TRBV29-1
J: TRBJ2-1
DNA: TGCAGCGGACTAGCGGGAGTGTTCTACAATGAGCAGTTCTTC
CDR3: CSGLAGVFYNEQFF

size: few
D: TRBD2
V: TRBV4-1
J: TRBJ2-7
DNA: TGCGCCAGCAGTAGCGGGGGAGCCCTCTCCTACGAGCAGTACTTC
CDR3: CASSSGGALSYEQYF

size: NA
D: TRBD2
V: TRBV5-5
J: TRBJ2-1
DNA: TGTGCCAGCAGCAACGGACTAGCGGGAATTTCCTACAATGAGCAGTTCTTC
CDR3: CASSNGLAGISYNEQFF

size: few
D: NA
V: TRBV7-8
J: TRBJ1-4
DNA: TGTGCCAGCAGCTTCAATGCGGGACACCGGGGACCTAATGAAAAACTGTTTTTT
CDR3: CASSFNAGHRGPNEKLFF

size: few
D: NA
V: TRBV20-1
J: TRBJ1-3
DNA: TGCAGTGCTCCCGCCTTCGCCACTGACTCTGGAAACACCATATATTTT
CDR3: CSAPAFATDSGNTIYF

size: NA
D: NA
V: TRBV6-5
J: TRBJ2-1
DNA: TGTGCCAGCAGCACACAGGCGAATGAGCAGTTCTTC
CDR3: CASSTQANEQFF

size: NA
D: TRBD1
V: TRBV6-5
J: TRBJ2-1
DNA: TGTGCCAGCAGTTCCGCACCGGGACAGGGGCGTCACAATGAGCAGTTCTTC
CDR3: CASSSAPGQGRHNEQFF

size: NA
D: NA
V: TRBV10-3
J: TRBJ2-3
DNA: TGTGCCATCAGTGTAAGACGGGAAACAGATACGCAGTATTTT
CDR3: CAISVRRETDTQYF

size: NA
D: NA
V: TRBV13
J: TRBJ2-3
DNA: TGTGCCAGCAGCCTAGCTACCGTGGGATCCACAGATACGCAGTATTTT
CDR3: CASSLATVGSTDTQYF

size: NA
D: NA
V: TRBV4-1
J: TRBJ1-5
DNA: TGCGCCAGCAGCCGTGAGGGATTTAGCAATCAGCCCCAGCATTTT
CDR3: CASSREGFSNQPQHF

size: NA
D: NA
V: TRBV7-2
J: TRBJ2-7
DNA: TGTGCCAGCAGCGCCAGTCCAGGTTCGGGCTACGAGCAGTACTTC
CDR3: CASSASPGSGYEQYF

size: few
D: TRBD1
V: TRBV24-1
J: TRBJ2-1
DNA: TGTGCCGCCAGTGAGACAGGGCGATACTACAATGAGCAGTTCTTC
CDR3: CAASETGRYYNEQFF

size: many
D: NA
V: TRBV3-1
J: TRBJ2-3
DNA: TGTGCCAGCAGGGGTACGGATACGCAGTATTTT
CDR3: CASRGTDTQYF

size: NA
D: TRBD2
V: TRBV20-1
J: TRBJ2-3
DNA: TGCAGTGCTAGAGTGGTGAGGTCTAGCGGGAGCGATACGCAGTATTTT
CDR3: CSARVVRSSGSDTQYF

size: NA
D: NA
V: TRBV11-2
J: TRBJ2-3
DNA: TGTGCCAGCAGCTTAGGGGACTTACCCACGGGGGCGCAGTATTTT
CDR3: CASSLGDLPTGAQYF

size: NA
D: NA
V: TRBV29-1
J: TRBJ2-1
DNA: TGCAGCGCTCTTTCTGTAAACAATGAGCAGTTCTTC
CDR3: CSALSVNNEQFF

size: few
D: NA
V: TRBV12-3/TRBV12-4
J: TRBJ1-1
DNA: TGTGCCAGCAGTCCCCGGGCCACTGAAGCTTTCTTT
CDR3: CASSPRATEAFF

size: few
D: NA
V: TRBV6-5
J: TRBJ1-1
DNA: TGTGCCAGCAGTTATAGCCGGGGCCGCGAGGCTGAAGCTTTCTTT
CDR3: CASSYSRGREAEAFF

size: NA
D: NA
V: TRBV29-1
J: TRBJ1-5
DNA: TGCAGCGTGAGGGGGGGAGGCAATCAGCCCCAGCATTTT
CDR3: CSVRGGGNQPQHF

size: NA
D: TRBD2
V: TRBV18
J: TRBJ2-1
DNA: TGTGCCAGCTCACCCTTGACTAGCGTGAGCAATGAGCAGTTCTTC
CDR3: CASSPLTSVSNEQFF

size: NA
D: NA
V: TRBV3-1
J: TRBJ1-2
DNA: TGTGCCAGCAGCCAATTCGGCCCCTATGGCTACACCTTC
CDR3: CASSQFGPYGYTF